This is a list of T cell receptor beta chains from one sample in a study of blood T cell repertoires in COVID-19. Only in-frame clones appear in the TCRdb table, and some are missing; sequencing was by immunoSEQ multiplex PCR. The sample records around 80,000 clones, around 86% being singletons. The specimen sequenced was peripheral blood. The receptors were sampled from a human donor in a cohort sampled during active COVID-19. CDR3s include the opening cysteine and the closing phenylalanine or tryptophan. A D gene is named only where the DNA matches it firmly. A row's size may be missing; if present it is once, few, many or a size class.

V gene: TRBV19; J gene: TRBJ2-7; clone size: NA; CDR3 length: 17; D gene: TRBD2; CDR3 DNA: TGTGCCAGTCAAGGGGGGACTAGCGGGACCTACTCCTACGAGCAGTACTTC; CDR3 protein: CASQGGTSGTYSYEQYF
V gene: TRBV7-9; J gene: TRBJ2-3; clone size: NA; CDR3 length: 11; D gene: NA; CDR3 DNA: TGTGCCGGGACTAGCACAGATACGCAGTATTTT; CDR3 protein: CAGTSTDTQYF
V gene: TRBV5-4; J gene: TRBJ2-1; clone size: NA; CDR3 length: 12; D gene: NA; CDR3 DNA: TGTGCCAGCAGCTTTCAGGGGTCCCTTGTAATCTTC; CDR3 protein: CASSFQGSLVIF
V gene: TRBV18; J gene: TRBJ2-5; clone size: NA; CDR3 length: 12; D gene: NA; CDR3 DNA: TGTGCCAGCTCACCGGTGGAGGAGACCCAGTACTTC; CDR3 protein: CASSPVEETQYF
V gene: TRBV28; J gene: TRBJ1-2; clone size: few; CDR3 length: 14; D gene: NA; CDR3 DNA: TGTGCCAGCAGTTTGGAGCAGGGAAGGTATGGCTACACCTTC; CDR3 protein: CASSLEQGRYGYTF
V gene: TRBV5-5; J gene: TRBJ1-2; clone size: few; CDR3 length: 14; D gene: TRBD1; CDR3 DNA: TGTGCCAGCAGCTTGGGAGACAGGGGCTATGGCTACACCTTC; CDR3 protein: CASSLGDRGYGYTF
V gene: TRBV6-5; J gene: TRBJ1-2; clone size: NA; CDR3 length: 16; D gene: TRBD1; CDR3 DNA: TGTGCCAGCAGTTACTCCGGGACAGGGGGCCCCTATGGCTACACCTTC; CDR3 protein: CASSYSGTGGPYGYTF
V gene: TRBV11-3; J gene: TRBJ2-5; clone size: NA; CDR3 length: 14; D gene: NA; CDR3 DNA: TGTGCCAGCAGCGCGGGACAGCCCCAAGAGACCCAGTACTTC; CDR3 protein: CASSAGQPQETQYF
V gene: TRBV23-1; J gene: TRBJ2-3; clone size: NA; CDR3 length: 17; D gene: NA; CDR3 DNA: TGCGCCAGCAGTCAAAGGAGGCGGAGGGTACACACAGATACGCAGTATTTT; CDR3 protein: CASSQRRRRVHTDTQYF
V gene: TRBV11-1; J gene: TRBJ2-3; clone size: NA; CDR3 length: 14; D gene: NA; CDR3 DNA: TGTGCCAGCAGTTCGGGAGTTTGGACAGATACGCAGTATTTT; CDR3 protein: CASSSGVWTDTQYF
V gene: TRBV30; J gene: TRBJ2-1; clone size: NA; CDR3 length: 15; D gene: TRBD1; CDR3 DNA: TGTGCCTGGAGTCCGGGGACAGGCGCCTACAATGAGCAGTTCTTC; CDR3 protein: CAWSPGTGAYNEQFF
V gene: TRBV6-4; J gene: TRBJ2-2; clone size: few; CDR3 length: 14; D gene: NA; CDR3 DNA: TGTGCCAGCAGTGACTCAAGCGGTTTCGGGGAGCTGTTTTTT; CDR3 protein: CASSDSSGFGELFF
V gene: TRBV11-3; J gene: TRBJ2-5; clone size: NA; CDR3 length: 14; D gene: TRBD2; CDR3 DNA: TGTGCCAGCAGCCGGGTTGGGGAGGGTGAGACCCAGTACTTC; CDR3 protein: CASSRVGEGETQYF
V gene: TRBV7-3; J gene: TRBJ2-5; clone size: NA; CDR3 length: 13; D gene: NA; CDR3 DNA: TGTGCCAGCAGCTTAAGCAGACAAGAGACCCAGTACTTC; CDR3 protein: CASSLSRQETQYF
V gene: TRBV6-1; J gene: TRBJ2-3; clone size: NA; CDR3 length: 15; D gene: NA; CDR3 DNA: TGTGCCAGCAGTGAAGCGCCGCGTAGCACAGATACGCAGTATTTT; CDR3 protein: CASSEAPRSTDTQYF
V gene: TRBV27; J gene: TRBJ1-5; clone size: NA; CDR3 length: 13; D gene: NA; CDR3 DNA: TGTGCCAGCAGCCTGGACAGAGGACAGCCCCAGCATTTT; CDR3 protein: CASSLDRGQPQHF
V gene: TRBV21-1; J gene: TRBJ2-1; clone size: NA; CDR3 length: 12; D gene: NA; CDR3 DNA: TGTGCCAGCCGCTGCAGGAGGGCCGAGCAGTTCTTC; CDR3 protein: CASRCRRAEQFF
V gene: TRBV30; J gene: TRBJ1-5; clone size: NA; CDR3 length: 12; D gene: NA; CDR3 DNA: TGTGCCTCAGGGGCGGGCAATCAGCCCCAGCATTTT; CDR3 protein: CASGAGNQPQHF
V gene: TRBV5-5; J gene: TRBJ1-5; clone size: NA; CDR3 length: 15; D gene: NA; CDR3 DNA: TGTGCCAGCGCTTATAGGGGGGGCGGAAATCAGCCCCAGCATTTT; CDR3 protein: CASAYRGGGNQPQHF
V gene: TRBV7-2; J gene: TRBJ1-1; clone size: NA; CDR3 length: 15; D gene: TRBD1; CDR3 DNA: TGTGCCAGCAGCGGAGACAGGGGAGGGGACACTGAAGCTTTCTTT; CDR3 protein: CASSGDRGGDTEAFF
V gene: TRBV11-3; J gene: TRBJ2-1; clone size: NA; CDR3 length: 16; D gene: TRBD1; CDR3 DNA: TGTGCCAGCAGCTTAAGCTTGGGACAGCTAAGGAATGAGCAGTTCTTC; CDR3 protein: CASSLSLGQLRNEQFF
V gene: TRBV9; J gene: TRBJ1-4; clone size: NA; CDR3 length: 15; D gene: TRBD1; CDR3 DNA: TGTGCCAGCAGCCCAGGACAGGGGCCCAATGAAAAACTGTTTTTT; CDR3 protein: CASSPGQGPNEKLFF